Presented here are 32 T cell receptor beta chains from one specimen sequenced in a study of T cells in localized non-small cell lung cancer. Sequencing used immunoSEQ multiplex PCR; TCRdb keeps in-frame clones, though not all of them. The sample holds fewer than 1,500 clones, just over 35% seen once. The input for sequencing was lung tumor tissue, taken before any cancer treatment. These receptors all stem from a male donor older than 55 with stage II squamous cell lung carcinoma.

There are a few counts of this clone. This chain connects TRBV6-8 to TRBJ2-5; possible D gene TRBD2, 6 bases. V was shortened by 6 bases and J by 2 bases, with 19 bases between the two germline ends. Germline V gene lookup returns CDR1 MNHGY and CDR2 SAAAGT. This CDR3 region has 16 residues. The CDR3 DNA is TGTGCCAGCAGGGAGTCTTCTCCGGGACTGCAAGAGACCCAGTACTTC. It translates to CASRESSPGLQETQYF.

This clone has only a few counts. The chain employs TRBV6-8 and TRBJ1-2; TRBD1 aligns across 7 bases. The germline V gene encodes CDR1 MNHGY and CDR2 SAAAGT. This CDR3 has 16 amino acids. The V and J ends lost 5 bases and 0 bases, in that order; junction bases with no gene match: 9. CDR3 bases: TGTGCCAGCAGTACCACCGGGACAGCAACTAACTATGGCTACACCTTC. Residues: CASSTTGTATNYGYTF.

This clone is classed as medium-sized. The chain employs TRBV6-8 and TRBJ1-1; no clear D gene. V was clipped by 6 bases and J by 1 base, with 12 bases between them. The CDR3 contains 14 residues. The V gene's germline CDR1 is MNHGY and CDR2 SAAAGT. CDR3 nucleotides: TGTGCCAGCAGCCAAGACGTAACGAACACTGAAGCTTTCTTT. Protein: CASSQDVTNTEAFF.

Notes on this clone: A read error may produce the germline difference seen at one junction end. This rearrangement joins TRBV6-8 to TRBJ1-1; 8 nucleotides align to TRBD1. The V gene's germline CDR1 is MNHGY and CDR2 SAAAGT. The CDR3 loop spans 12 amino acids. CDR3 sequence reads: CAISVTGGATFF. In nucleotides, the CDR3 is TGTGCCATCAGTGTCACAGGGGGAGCGACTTTCTTT.

This clone turned up a few times. The chain carries TRBV6-7 and TRBJ2-7; no clear D gene. TRBV6-7 belongs to the ORF category, with a function that is uncertain. Trimming cost V 5 bases and J 1 base, with 3 bases left between them. The CDR3 sequence is 11 residues long. The CDR3 nucleotides read TGTGCCAGCAGTGGATCCTACGAGCAGTACTTC. Protein product: CASSGSYEQYF.

The chain combines TRBV18 with TRBJ2-7; 7 bases fit TRBD1. Germline lookup yields CDR1 KGHSH and CDR2 LQKENI. V lost 4 bases to trimming and J lost 5 bases; unmatched junction nucleotides: 8. CDR3 size: 14 residues. The CDR3 reads CASSLRQGKNEQYF. CDR3 coding DNA: TGTGCCAGCTCACTGAGACAGGGCAAGAACGAGCAGTACTTC.

The rearrangement links TRBV18 to TRBJ2-2, with a weak D call TRBD1 (6 bases). Germline lookup yields CDR1 KGHSH and CDR2 LQKENI. Trimming stripped 4 bases from V and 0 bases from J, with 15 bases between. There are 17 residues in the CDR3. CDR3 DNA sequence: TGTGCCAGCTCACTTAGGGGGACCCCCGCGAACACCGGGGAGCTGTTTTTT. It encodes CASSLRGTPANTGELFF.

The chain combines TRBV30 with TRBJ2-5; D may correspond to TRBD1 or TRBD2 (5 bases each). Trimming left V 1 base short and J 0 bases short, with 15 bases between. The CDR3 is made up of 16 amino acids. Germline CDR1 reads GTSNPN; CDR2 reads SVGIG (reference sequence). The CDR3 sequence: CAWSGGLGRYQETQYF. CDR3 nucleotides: TGTGCCTGGAGTGGGGGCCTGGGACGTTACCAAGAGACCCAGTACTTC. Using reference TRBV30 and TRBJ2-5 for the parts outside the CDR3, the full variable domain is SQTIHQWPATLVQPVGSPLSLECTVEGTSNPNLYWYRQAAGRGLQLLFYSVGIGQISSEVPQNLSASRPQDRQFILSSKKLLLSDSGFYLCAWSGGLGRYQETQYFGPGTRLLVL.

This rearrangement joins TRBV9 to TRBJ1-1; D not resolved. CDR1 is SGDLS, CDR2 YYNGEE, per germline. Trimming shortened V by 4 bases and J by 2 bases, and 15 bases separated the two germline ends. CDR3 length: 15 residues. CDR3 in DNA: TGTGCCAGCAGCCAATCCATGACACGTAACACTGAAGCTTTCTTT. It translates to CASSQSMTRNTEAFF.

The chain links TRBV19 to TRBJ2-1; TRBD1 matches at 8 bases. The ends lost 3 bases at V and 8 bases at J; junction bases unmatched: 9. The CDR3 is 15 amino acids. The germline V gene encodes CDR1 LNHDA and CDR2 SQIVND (reference sequence). CDR3: CASSIPQGARDEQFF. In DNA form, the CDR3 reads TGTGCCAGTAGTATTCCCCAGGGGGCGCGTGATGAGCAGTTCTTC.

The rearrangement links TRBV30 to TRBJ2-7, with D possibly TRBD1 on 6 matching bases. Germline V CDR1 and CDR2: GTSNPN, SVGIG (reference sequence). V gave up 3 bases and J gave up 3 bases, with 15 bases separating them. The length of the CDR3 is 14 residues. CDR3 sequence: CAWRMGRGLYEQYF. CDR3 DNA sequence: TGTGCCTGGAGGATGGGCAGGGGCCTCTACGAGCAGTACTTC.

V is TRBV6-8 and J is TRBJ2-3, with D possibly being TRBD2 (6 bases). Trimming removed 2 bases at V and 6 bases at J, with 12 bases between. Germline lookup yields CDR1 MNHGY and CDR2 SAAAGT. This CDR3 has 14 residues. CDR3 nucleotides: TGTGCCAGCAGTTACGGAGGGCCAAGGGATACGCAGTATTTT. This sequence encodes CASSYGGPRDTQYF.

This clone was seen just once. The chain employs TRBV19 and TRBJ2-6; 9 bases map to TRBD1. Germline CDR1 and CDR2: LNHDA and SQIVND (reference sequence). V shed 3 bases, J shed 0 bases, and the junction held 6 bases outside the gene matches. The CDR3 sequence is 18 residues long. In DNA, the CDR3 is TGTGCCAGTAGTATTACAGGGGGCTCCAGCTCTGGGGCCAACGTCCTGACTTTC. Translated: CASSITGGSSSGANVLTF.

The chain couples TRBV5-1 to TRBJ2-1; D is possibly TRBD1 or TRBD2 (5 bases each). Per germline, CDR1 SGHRS and CDR2 YFSETQ. V lost 2 bases and J 6 bases, leaving 18 bases between the germline ends. This CDR3 has 16 residues. CDR3 sequence reads: CASSFGAGAPGNEQFF. Here the CDR3 DNA reads TGCGCCAGCAGCTTTGGAGCCGGGGCGCCCGGCAATGAGCAGTTCTTC.

This clone turned up a few times. The rearrangement uses TRBV6-7 and TRBJ1-5, with D tentatively TRBD1 (5 bases). TRBV6-7 is placed among ORFs of uncertain function. The CDR3 covers 16 residues. V shed 3 bases and J shed 2 bases, with 14 bases lying between them. CDR3 bases: TGTGCCAGCAGTTATGGGGGTGGATTAGGCAATCAGCCCCAGCATTTT. It yields the protein CASSYGGGLGNQPQHF.

Sample share makes this clone medium-sized (0.01 to 0.1%). The chain employs TRBV11-3 and TRBJ1-2; a weak D match, TRBD1 (5 bases). The V gene's germline CDR1 is SGHNT and CDR2 YENEEA. Trimming removed 5 bases from V and 2 bases from J, with 12 bases in between. This CDR3 is 14 amino acids long. CDR3 sequence: CASSQGEGNYGYTF. The CDR3, as DNA: TGTGCCAGCAGCCAAGGGGAAGGGAACTATGGCTACACCTTC.

This chain links TRBV11-3 with TRBJ2-7; D might be TRBD1 (5 bases). This CDR3 is 14 amino acids long. CDR1 and CDR2 (germline): SGHNT, YENEEA. V was pared by 5 bases and J by 7 bases, with 18 bases between. This chain's CDR3 is CASSARQPTEEQYF. CDR3 nucleotides: TGTGCCAGCAGCGCCAGACAGCCCACCGAGGAGCAGTACTTC.

This clone qualifies as medium-sized. The V call is TRBV6-7, the J call TRBJ2-4; D is ambiguous. TRBV6-7 is filed as an ORF, its function uncertain. This CDR3 region has 11 residues. V was clipped by 5 bases and J by 7 bases, with 6 bases between them. CDR3 sequence reads: CASSALNIQYF. The CDR3 DNA reads TGTGCCAGCAGTGCTCTTAACATTCAGTACTTC.

The chain uses TRBV11-3 and TRBJ2-3; D not resolved. V was pared by 0 bases and J by 4 bases, with 8 bases between. CDR3 length: 14 amino acids. Germline V gene data show CDR1 as SGHNT and CDR2 as YENEEA. The CDR3 DNA reads TGTGCCAGCAGCTTAGAATCGGTAGCAGATACGCAGTATTTT. Translated: CASSLESVADTQYF. The whole variable domain, remainder taken from reference TRBV11-3 and TRBJ2-3, is EAGVVQSPRYKIIEKKQPVAFWCNPISGHNTLYWYLQNLGQGPELLIRYENEEAVDDSQLPKDRFSAERLKGVDSTLKIQPAELGDSAVYLCASSLESVADTQYFGPGTRLTVL.

V and J are TRBV18 and TRBJ2-5, with 7 bases lining up with TRBD2. The CDR3 extends over 14 amino acids. V was pared by 6 bases and J by 6 bases, with 10 bases of the junction left unmatched. The germline CDR1 and CDR2 sequences are KGHSH and LQKENI. DNA for the CDR3: TGTGCCAGCTCGAGGGCTAGCGGACAAAAGACCCAGTACTTC. Translating it yields CASSRASGQKTQYF.

This clone was detected a few times. V gene TRBV9 combines with J gene TRBJ2-7, with 9 bases lining up with TRBD2. V trimming: 7 bases; J trimming: 7 bases; junction bases outside the gene matches: 9. Germline V gene lookup returns CDR1 SGDLS and CDR2 YYNGEE. The CDR3 runs 13 residues. In nucleotides, the CDR3 is TGTGCCAGCGGGGCTAGCGGGACCGGGGAGCAGTACTTC. It encodes CASGASGTGEQYF.

A few counts support this clone. The CDR3 DNA reads as TGTGCCAGCTCACCACGGTTAGAGACCCAGTACTTC. Protein product: CASSPRLETQYF. The gene calls are TRBV18 and TRBJ2-5; D call uncertain. Germline lookup yields CDR1 KGHSH and CDR2 LQKENI. With 1 base removed from V and 4 bases from J, the gap between germline ends came to 4 bases. The CDR3 length is 12 residues. Drawing the rest from reference TRBV18 and TRBJ2-5, the complete variable domain is NAGVMQNPRHLVRRRGQEARLRCSPMKGHSHVYWYRQLPEEGLKFMVYLQKENIIDESGMPKERFSAEFPKEGPSILRIQQVVRGDSAAYFCASSPRLETQYFGPGTRLLVL.

The chain links TRBV1 to TRBJ2-7. TRBV1 is tagged as a pseudogene. This CDR3 has 15 residues. CDR3 amino acids: CASSQGGASTYEQYF. CDR3 nucleotide sequence: TGCGCCAGCAGCCAAGGAGGGGCCAGTACCTACGAGCAGTACTTC.

By its share, this clone is large. The chain uses TRBV6-8 and TRBJ1-4; D call uncertain. The CDR3 is 12 amino acids. Germline V gene lookup returns CDR1 MNHGY and CDR2 SAAAGT. V was shortened by 2 bases and J by 8 bases, with 6 bases between the two germline ends. The CDR3 sequence: CASSYPGEKLFF. The DNA of the CDR3 is TGTGCCAGCAGTTACCCGGGGGAAAAACTGTTTTTT.

This clone was seen a handful of times. The rearrangement joins TRBV9 to TRBJ2-3; 13 bases match TRBD2. The V and J ends lost 5 bases and 1 base, in that order; junction bases with no gene match: 10. Germline V CDR1 and CDR2: SGDLS, YYNGEE. There are 18 residues in the CDR3. The CDR3 region has the DNA TGTGCCAGCAGTGAAGCAACTAGCGGGAGGGGAGGCACAGATACGCAGTATTTT. Protein sequence: CASSEATSGRGGTDTQYF.

There are a few counts of this clone. The gene calls are TRBV9 and TRBJ1-4; tentatively, D is TRBD1 (6 bases). The V and J ends lost 4 bases and 8 bases respectively, with 15 bases between them. Germline CDR1 is SGDLS and CDR2 is YYNGEE. The CDR3 length is 14 residues. The CDR3 here is CASSPWGAGEKLFF. For the CDR3, the DNA is TGTGCCAGCAGCCCATGGGGGGCGGGAGAAAAACTGTTTTTT.

This clone was detected only a few times. The chain has TRBV6-8 and TRBJ1-2; D is unresolved. The CDR3 runs to 13 residues. Trimming pared 6 bases from V and 5 bases from J, leaving 13 bases between. Germline loops: CDR1 MNHGY, CDR2 SAAAGT. CDR3 amino acids: CASSRTSSYGYTF. CDR3 coding DNA: TGTGCCAGCAGCCGGACTTCATCATATGGCTACACCTTC.

The chain links TRBV30 to TRBJ1-2; no firm D call. V lost 0 bases to trimming and J lost 0 bases, with 5 bases between them. The germline V gene has CDR1 GTSNPN and CDR2 SVGIG (reference sequence). The CDR3 consists of 13 residues. CDR3 coding DNA: TGTGCCTGGAGTGTAGGACCTAACTATGGCTACACCTTC. It is translated as CAWSVGPNYGYTF. The full variable domain, completed using reference TRBV30 and TRBJ1-2, is SQTIHQWPATLVQPVGSPLSLECTVEGTSNPNLYWYRQAAGRGLQLLFYSVGIGQISSEVPQNLSASRPQDRQFILSSKKLLLSDSGFYLCAWSVGPNYGYTFGSGTRLTVV.

This chain joins TRBV6-8 and TRBJ2-4, with TRBD1 matching over 7 bases. This CDR3 contains 17 residues. With V trimmed by 10 bases and J by 0 bases, 15 bases remained unmatched. Germline assignment: CDR1 MNHGY and CDR2 SAAAGT. The CDR3 bases are TGTGCCAATTTTCAGACAGGGATCTTACTAGCCAAAAACATTCAGTACTTC. Translation: CANFQTGILLAKNIQYF.

This clone was recorded a few times. The chain employs TRBV9 and TRBJ2-1; D is unresolved. V gave up 5 bases and J gave up 2 bases, with 8 bases separating them. Germline CDR1 is SGDLS and CDR2 is YYNGEE. CDR3 length: 13 amino acids. CDR3 sequence: CASSPDPYNEQFF. The CDR3 nucleotides are TGTGCCAGCAGTCCGGACCCCTACAATGAGCAGTTCTTC.

This clone counts as large. The chain's CDR3 is CASSRDYSNNEQFF. The CDR3, as DNA: TGTGCCAGTAGTAGGGATTACAGCAACAATGAGCAGTTCTTC. This chain uses TRBV19 with TRBJ2-1, with D hard to call. V gave up 4 bases and J gave up 5 bases, with 12 bases separating them. The CDR3 sequence is 14 residues long. Germline CDR1 is LNHDA and CDR2 is SQIVND (reference sequence).

This clone was picked up a small number of times. The gene calls are TRBV7-5 and TRBJ2-2; no check of the table's D call, TRBD1, against the DNA was made. TRBV7-5 is marked as a pseudogene. The CDR3 is 17 amino acids. The CDR3 protein is CASSSTGTGGYTGELFF. CDR3 coding DNA: TGTGCCAGCAGCTCAACCGGGACAGGGGGTTACACCGGGGAGCTGTTTTTT.